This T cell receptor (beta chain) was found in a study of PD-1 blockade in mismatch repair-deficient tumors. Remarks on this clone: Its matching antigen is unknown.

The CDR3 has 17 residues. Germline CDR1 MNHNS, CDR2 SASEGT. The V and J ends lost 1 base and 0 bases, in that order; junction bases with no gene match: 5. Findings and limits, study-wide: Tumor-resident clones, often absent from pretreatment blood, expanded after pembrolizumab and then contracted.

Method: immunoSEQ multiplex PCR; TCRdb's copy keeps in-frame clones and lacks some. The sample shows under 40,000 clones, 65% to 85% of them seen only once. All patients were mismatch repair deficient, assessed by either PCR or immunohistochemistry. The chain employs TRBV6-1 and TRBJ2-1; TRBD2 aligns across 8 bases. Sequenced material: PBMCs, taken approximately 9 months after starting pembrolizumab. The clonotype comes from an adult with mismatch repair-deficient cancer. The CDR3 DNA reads TGTGCCAGCAGTGAAGATATGGCGGGAGGCTCCTACAATGAGCAGTTCTTC. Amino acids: CASSEDMAGGSYNEQFF.